This T cell receptor (beta chain) was sequenced in a study of T cell responses to AZD1222 COVID-19 vaccine. Findings and caveats of the study: Repertoire sampling happened only post peak T cell response.

Using immunoSEQ multiplex PCR, the repertoire was profiled, and TCRdb retains in-frame clones only, with some absent. The repertoire includes around 160,000 clones, about 90% of them detected once, and 4% to 6% sits in the top ten. Of note for this clone: Its antigen is unknown.

V lost 3 bases and J lost 6; bases outside the gene matches: 2. The CDR3 runs to 13 residues. Germline V gene data show CDR1 as LGHNA and CDR2 as YSLEER. This chain uses TRBV4-3 with TRBJ2-1, with TRBD1 matching over 7 bases. The sequence derives from an adult in good health. The sample here was peripheral blood, taken on day 0 of AZD1222 vaccination. CDR3 DNA: TGCGCCAGCAGCCAGACAGGGCGCAATGAGCAGTTCTTC. It yields the protein CASSQTGRNEQFF.